These 14 T cell receptor beta chains were sequenced from one sample in a study of blood T cells in healthy people across ages. A second PCR, run for roughly 7 to 12 cycles, used a sample-barcoded 5' primer plus a J-beta primer mix. Via MiXCR, TCRdb re-called the 5' RACE reads, giving one row per CDR3 protein. The sample lists hundreds of thousands of distinct CDR3 sequences, under 45% occurring once. The sequenced material came from blood. The receptors shown here come from a man aged 60 to 69 in good health.

The genes are TRBV9 and TRBJ2-5; no firm D call. The germline CDR1 and CDR2 sequences are SGDLS and YYNGEE. This CDR3 region has 13 residues. V was clipped by 0 bases and J by 9 bases, with 12 bases between them. Written as DNA, the CDR3 is TGTGCCAGCAGCGTAGCATCCAGCCGGGCCCAGTACTTC. Translation: CASSVASSRAQYF.

This clonotype was seen more than once but under ten times. The CDR3 loop is CASSRGQSITEAFF. CDR3 nucleotides: TGTGCCAGCAGCCGGGGACAGTCCATCACTGAAGCTTTCTTT. This sequence joins TRBV6-5 and TRBJ1-1; 7 bases fit TRBD1. The CDR3 length is 14 residues. Looked up from germline, CDR1 is MNHEY and CDR2 is SVGAGI. V lost 6 bases and J lost 4; bases outside the gene matches: 8.

The sample holds a few counts of this clonotype. This chain uses TRBV4-3 with TRBJ2-3; TRBD1 or TRBD2 may be the D gene (5 bases each). The CDR3 spans 17 residues. Looked up from germline, CDR1 is LGHNA and CDR2 is YSLEER. V was clipped by 0 bases and J by 6 bases, with 19 bases between them. In DNA form, the CDR3 reads TGCGCCAGCAGCCAAGACCTTCCGGGACGCAGTGGGGATACGCAGTATTTT. Residues: CASSQDLPGRSGDTQYF.

The chain joins TRBV20-1 to TRBJ2-4; TRBD2 matches at 14 bases. In germline, CDR1 is DFQATT, CDR2 SNEGSKA (reference sequence). V shed 6 bases and J 13 bases; nucleotides not matched to a gene: 14. The CDR3 consists of 15 residues. Here the CDR3 reads CSARGLAGELNEQYF. The CDR3 bases are TGCAGTGCCAGGGGACTAGCGGGAGAACTCAATGAGCAGTACTTC.

The chain uses TRBV7-2 and TRBJ2-3; the D gene is possibly TRBD2 (7 bases). The CDR3 totals 15 residues. V lost 5 bases and J 1 base, leaving 13 bases between the germline ends. Per the germline V gene, CDR1 is SGHTA and CDR2 is FQGNSA. The CDR3 loop reads CASSPWGGGTDTQYF. The CDR3 region has the DNA TGTGCCAGCAGCCCTTGGGGGGGCGGCACAGATACGCAGTATTTT. Full variable domain (remainder filled in from reference TRBV7-2 and TRBJ2-3): GAGVSQSPSNKVTEKGKDVELRCDPISGHTALYWYRQSLGQGLEFLIYFQGNSAPDKSGLPSDRFSAERTGGSVSTLTIQRTQQEDSAVYLCASSPWGGGTDTQYFGPGTRLTVL.

With regard to this clonotype: A read error may be the cause here, since a much bigger clone is one base away. V gene TRBV6-1 combines with J gene TRBJ2-3, with 8 bases identical to TRBD2. The CDR3 sequence is 18 residues long. Germline-derived CDR1 and CDR2 are MNHNS and SASEGT. Losses at the gene ends were 4 bases for V and 5 bases for J; bases not matched to a gene: 17. The CDR3 nucleotides are TGTGCCAGCAGTGCGGTAGCGGGGTGGCTCAGTTACAGAGATACGCAGTATTTT. This encodes CASSAVAGWLSYRDTQYF.

This rearrangement joins TRBV20-1 to TRBJ2-5; the match to TRBD2 covers 10 bases. Germline loops: CDR1 DFQATT, CDR2 SNEGSKA (reference sequence). The J segment lost 2 bases and the V segment lost 7 bases, leaving 7 bases of the junction unmatched. The CDR3 totals 14 residues. The CDR3 coding sequence is TGCAGTGTTAAGCGGGGGGGCCGGCAAGAGACCCAGTACTTC. Protein: CSVKRGGRQETQYF.

This chain connects TRBV7-2 to TRBJ2-7; 11 bases match TRBD1. V lost 2 bases and J lost 2; bases outside the gene matches: 5. The CDR3 has 16 amino acids. Germline V gives CDR1 SGHTA, CDR2 FQGNSA. CDR3 sequence (DNA): TGTGCCAGCAGCTTAACCTGGACAGGGGGCCCCTACGAGCAGTACTTC. Protein: CASSLTWTGGPYEQYF.

Of note for this clonotype: A much larger clonotype is one base distant, so this may be a read error. The chain employs TRBV11-3 and TRBJ2-7; 9 bases are a match to TRBD2. J was trimmed by 7 bases and V by 3 bases; bases with no gene match: 7. CDR3 length equals 14 residues. Germline CDR1 is SGHNT and CDR2 is YENEEA. The CDR3 nucleotides read TGTGCCAGCAGCTTTCTAGCGGGGACCAATGAGCAGTACTTC. Encoded protein: CASSFLAGTNEQYF.

The rearrangement joins TRBV7-2 to TRBJ1-3; D gene ambiguous. V lost 5 bases and J 0 bases, leaving 11 bases between the germline ends. The CDR3 extends over 15 amino acids. Per germline, CDR1 SGHTA and CDR2 FQGNSA. CDR3 amino acids: CASSLGYVSGNTIYF. DNA of the CDR3: TGTGCCAGCAGCCTCGGATACGTCTCTGGAAACACCATATATTTT.

The rearrangement links TRBV7-2 to TRBJ2-3; perhaps TRBD2 as D (6 bases). The length of the CDR3 is 13 residues. Looked up from germline, CDR1 is SGHTA and CDR2 is FQGNSA. Between the trimmed V and J ends, which lost 10 bases and 2 bases, there was a span of 13 bases. This CDR3 reads CATRDLPTDTQYF. The CDR3 nucleotides are TGTGCCACCAGGGACTTACCCACAGATACGCAGTATTTT.

The chain joins TRBV11-2 to TRBJ2-1; 13 nucleotides agree with TRBD2. The germline gives CDR1 SGHAT, CDR2 FQNNGV. The J segment lost 9 bases and the V segment lost 4 bases, leaving 12 bases of the junction unmatched. The CDR3 runs to 17 residues. CDR3 region: CASSYGLAGVQGTEQFF. CDR3 DNA sequence: TGTGCCAGCAGCTATGGACTAGCGGGGGTACAGGGGACTGAGCAGTTCTTC.

The genes are TRBV20-1 and TRBJ2-4; 7 bases agree with TRBD1. The CDR3 has 15 amino acids. The V gene end was trimmed by 3 bases and the J gene end by 13 bases; junction bases not matched to a gene: 18. Germline CDR1 and CDR2: DFQATT and SNEGSKA (reference sequence). The chain's CDR3 is CSARPSRQGAYGQYF. CDR3 nucleotide sequence: TGCAGTGCTAGGCCATCTCGACAGGGTGCCTACGGGCAGTACTTC.

This clonotype has more than one count but fewer than ten. The rearrangement links TRBV2 to TRBJ1-4; D remains unclear. In germline, CDR1 is SNHLY, CDR2 FYNNEI. Trimming took 3 bases from V and 4 from J, leaving 9 bases between them. The CDR3 is made up of 14 amino acids. The CDR3 bases are TGTGCCAGCAGTGACACGGGGATTAATGAAAAACTGTTTTTT. Protein product: CASSDTGINEKLFF.